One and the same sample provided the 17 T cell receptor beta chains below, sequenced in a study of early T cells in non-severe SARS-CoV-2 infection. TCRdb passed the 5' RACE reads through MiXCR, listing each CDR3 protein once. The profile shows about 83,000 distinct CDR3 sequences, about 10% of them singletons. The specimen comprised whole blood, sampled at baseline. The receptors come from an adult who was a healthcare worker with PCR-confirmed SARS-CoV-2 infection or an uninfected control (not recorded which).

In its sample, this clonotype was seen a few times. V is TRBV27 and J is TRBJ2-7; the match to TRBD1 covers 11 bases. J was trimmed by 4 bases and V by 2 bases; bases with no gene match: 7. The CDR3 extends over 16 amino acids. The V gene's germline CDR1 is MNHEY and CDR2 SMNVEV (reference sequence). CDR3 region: CASSLAGTGGEYEQYF. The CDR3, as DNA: TGTGCCAGCAGTTTAGCAGGGACAGGGGGTGAGTACGAGCAGTACTTC.

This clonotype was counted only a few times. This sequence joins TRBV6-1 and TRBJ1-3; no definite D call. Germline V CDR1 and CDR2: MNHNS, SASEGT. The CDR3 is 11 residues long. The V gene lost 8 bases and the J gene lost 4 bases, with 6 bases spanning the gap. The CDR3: CASFIGNTIYF. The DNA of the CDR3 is TGTGCCAGCTTTATCGGAAACACCATATATTTT.

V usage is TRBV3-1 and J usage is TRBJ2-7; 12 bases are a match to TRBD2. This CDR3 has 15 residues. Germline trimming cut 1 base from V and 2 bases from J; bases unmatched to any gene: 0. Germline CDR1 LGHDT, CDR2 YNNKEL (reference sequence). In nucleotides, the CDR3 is TGTGCCAGCAGCCAAGGGACTAGCGGGACCTACGAGCAGTACTTC. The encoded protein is CASSQGTSGTYEQYF.

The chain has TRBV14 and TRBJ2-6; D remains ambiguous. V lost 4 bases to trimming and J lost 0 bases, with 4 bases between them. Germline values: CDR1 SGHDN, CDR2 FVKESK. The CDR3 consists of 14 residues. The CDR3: CASSRSSGANVLTF. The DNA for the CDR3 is TGTGCCAGCAGCCGAAGCTCTGGGGCCAACGTCCTGACTTTC.

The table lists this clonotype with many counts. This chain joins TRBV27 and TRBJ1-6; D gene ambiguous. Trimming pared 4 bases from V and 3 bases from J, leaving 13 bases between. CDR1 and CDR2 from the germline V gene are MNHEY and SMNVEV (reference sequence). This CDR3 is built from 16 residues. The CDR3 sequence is CASSSLPIGYNSPLHF. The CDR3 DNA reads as TGTGCCAGCAGTTCACTCCCCATTGGCTATAATTCACCCCTCCACTTT.

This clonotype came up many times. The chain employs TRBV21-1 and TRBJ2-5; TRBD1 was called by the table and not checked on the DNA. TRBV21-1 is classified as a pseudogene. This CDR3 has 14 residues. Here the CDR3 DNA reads TGTGCCAGCAGCAAAGGGACATCGCGGGAGACCCAGTACTTC. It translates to CASSKGTSRETQYF.

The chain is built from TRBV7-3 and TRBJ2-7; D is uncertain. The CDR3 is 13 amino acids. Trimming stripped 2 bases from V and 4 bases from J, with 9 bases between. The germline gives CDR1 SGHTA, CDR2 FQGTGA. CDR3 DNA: TGTGCCAGCAGCTTAGCTTTGGGGTACGAGCAGTACTTC. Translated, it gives CASSLALGYEQYF.

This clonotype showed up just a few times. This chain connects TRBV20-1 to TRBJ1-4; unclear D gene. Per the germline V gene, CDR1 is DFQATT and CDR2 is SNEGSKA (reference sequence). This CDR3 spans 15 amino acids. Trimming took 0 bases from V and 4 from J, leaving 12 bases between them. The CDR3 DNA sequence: TGCAGTGCTAGAGATCTGCGGCTAAGTAATGAAAAACTGTTTTTT. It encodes CSARDLRLSNEKLFF.

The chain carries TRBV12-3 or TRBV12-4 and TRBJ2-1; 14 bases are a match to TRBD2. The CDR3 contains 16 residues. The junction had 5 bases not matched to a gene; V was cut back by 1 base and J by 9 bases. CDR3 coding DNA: TGTGCCAGCAGTTTAGTTGGACTAGCGGGAGGTGGTGAGCAGTTCTTC. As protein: CASSLVGLAGGGEQFF.

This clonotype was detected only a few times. This chain's CDR3 is CASSWGNVLNEQFF. CDR3 bases: TGCGCCAGCAGCTGGGGCAATGTGTTGAATGAGCAGTTCTTC. This chain uses TRBV5-1 with TRBJ2-1, with D possibly TRBD1 on 5 matching bases. CDR3 length equals 14 residues. Germline V CDR1 and CDR2: SGHRS, YFSETQ. Trimming removed 3 bases at V and 7 bases at J, with 14 bases between.

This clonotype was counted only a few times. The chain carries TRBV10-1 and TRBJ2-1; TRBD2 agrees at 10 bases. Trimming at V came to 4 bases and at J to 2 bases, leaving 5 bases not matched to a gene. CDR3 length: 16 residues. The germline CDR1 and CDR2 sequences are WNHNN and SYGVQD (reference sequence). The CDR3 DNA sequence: TGCGCCAGCAGTGCAGCGGGAGGGAGTACCTACAATGAGCAGTTCTTC. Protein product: CASSAAGGSTYNEQFF.

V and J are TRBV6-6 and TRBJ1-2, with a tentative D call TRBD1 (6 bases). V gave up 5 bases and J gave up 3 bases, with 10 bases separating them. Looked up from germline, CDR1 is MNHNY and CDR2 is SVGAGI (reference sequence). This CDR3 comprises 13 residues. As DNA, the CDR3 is TGTGCCAGCAGTATGACAGGAGACTATGGCTACACCTTC. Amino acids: CASSMTGDYGYTF.

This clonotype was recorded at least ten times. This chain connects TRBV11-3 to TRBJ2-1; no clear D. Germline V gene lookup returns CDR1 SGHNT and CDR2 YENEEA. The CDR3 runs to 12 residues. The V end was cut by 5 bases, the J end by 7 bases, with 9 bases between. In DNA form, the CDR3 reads TGTGCCAGCAGCGCCCACCCGAATGAGCAGTTCTTC. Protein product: CASSAHPNEQFF.

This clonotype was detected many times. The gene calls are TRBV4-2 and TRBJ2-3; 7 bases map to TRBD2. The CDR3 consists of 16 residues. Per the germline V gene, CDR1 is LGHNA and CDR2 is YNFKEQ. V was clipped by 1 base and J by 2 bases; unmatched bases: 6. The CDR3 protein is CASSQGGGRTTDTQYF. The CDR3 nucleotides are TGTGCCAGCAGCCAAGGAGGCGGGAGAACCACAGATACGCAGTATTTT.

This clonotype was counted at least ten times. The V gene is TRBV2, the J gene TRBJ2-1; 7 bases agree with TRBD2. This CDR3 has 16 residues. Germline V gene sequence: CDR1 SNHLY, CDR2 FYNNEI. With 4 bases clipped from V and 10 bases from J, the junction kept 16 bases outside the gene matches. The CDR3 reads CASSAVVAGTGVEQFF. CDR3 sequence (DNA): TGTGCCAGCAGTGCCGTTGTAGCGGGTACCGGGGTGGAGCAGTTCTTC. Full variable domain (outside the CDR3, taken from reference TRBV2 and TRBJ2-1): EPEVTQTPSHQVTQMGQEVILRCVPISNHLYFYWYRQILGQKVEFLVSFYNNEISEKSEIFDDQFSVERPDGSNFTLKIRSTKLEDSAMYFCASSAVVAGTGVEQFFGPGTRLTVL.

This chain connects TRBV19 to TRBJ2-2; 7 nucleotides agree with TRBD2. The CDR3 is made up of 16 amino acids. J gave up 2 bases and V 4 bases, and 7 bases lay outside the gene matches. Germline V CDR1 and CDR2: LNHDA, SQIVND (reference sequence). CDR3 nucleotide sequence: TGTGCCAGTAGTACCAAACTAGCGCTAAACACCGGGGAGCTGTTTTTT. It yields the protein CASSTKLALNTGELFF.

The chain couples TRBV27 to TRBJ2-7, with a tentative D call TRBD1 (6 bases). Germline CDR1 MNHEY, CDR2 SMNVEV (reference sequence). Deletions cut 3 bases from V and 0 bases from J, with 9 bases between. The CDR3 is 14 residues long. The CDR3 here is CASSFPDSSYEQYF. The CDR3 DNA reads TGTGCCAGCAGTTTCCCGGACAGCTCCTACGAGCAGTACTTC.